This TCR beta chain was observed in a study of cytomegalovirus exposure and HLA in healthy donors. This PCR relied on a set of 60 Vbeta primers and 13 Jbeta primers. Profiling relied on immunoSEQ multiplex PCR, and the TCRdb table lists in-frame clones only, not all of them. The data show around 50,000 clones, with around three quarters seen just once and around 8% held by the top ten. J gave up 0 bases and V 4 bases, and 7 bases lay outside the gene matches. Germline V gene sequence: CDR1 SGHVS, CDR2 FNYEAQ. The CDR3 runs to 17 residues. The chain employs TRBV7-6 and TRBJ2-2, with 8 nucleotides matching TRBD1. The sample was PBMCs. The clonotype comes from a man in his thirties or forties in good health and CMV-seropositive. CDR3 DNA: TGTGCCAGCAGCTCAATAGGGGGACAGGCGAACACCGGGGAGCTGTTTTTT. Translated, it gives CASSSIGGQANTGELFF.